This is a list of T cell receptor beta chains from one sample in a study of cytomegalovirus exposure and HLA in healthy donors. Profiled with immunoSEQ multiplex PCR; TCRdb holds only in-frame clones, not every one. The table shows about 130,000 clones, with 60% to 80% occurring only once. The specimen sequenced was PBMCs. The receptors stem from a woman in her sixties or seventies in good health and CMV-seropositive. CDR3s include the opening cysteine and the closing phenylalanine or tryptophan. D genes are given only for firm matches. The size entry is marked missing in some rows and otherwise reads once, few, many or a size class.

>-|few|TRBV5-1|TRBJ2-7
CASSFELKYEQYF
TGCGCCAGCAGCTTTGAACTGAAATACGAGCAGTACTTC
>-|-|TRBV18|TRBJ1-3
CASSPSEGNTIYF
TGTGCCAGCTCACCATCAGAAGGAAACACCATATATTTT
>-|-|TRBV19|TRBJ1-4
CASNYWATNEKLFF
TGTGCCAGTAACTATTGGGCAACTAATGAAAAACTGTTTTTT
>-|-|TRBV7-9|TRBJ1-1
CASSLEDIGAFF
TGTGCCAGCAGCTTAGAGGACATTGGAGCTTTCTTT
>-|-|TRBV10-1|TRBJ2-7
CASSDFPYEQYF
TGCGCCAGCAGTGATTTCCCGTACGAGCAGTACTTC
>TRBD1|once|TRBV11-2|TRBJ1-6
CASSIQGVGSPLHF
TGTGCCAGCAGCATCCAGGGGGTGGGCTCACCCCTCCACTTT
>-|-|TRBV4-1|TRBJ1-2
CASSQVQGTGGYTF
TGCGCCAGCAGCCAGGTTCAGGGGACGGGAGGCTACACCTTC
>TRBD1|-|TRBV7-9|TRBJ1-5
CASSFQGELNQPQHF
TGTGCCAGCAGCTTCCAGGGGGAACTAAATCAGCCCCAGCATTTT
>TRBD1|-|TRBV11-2|TRBJ1-1
CASSLRTGGNTEAFF
TGTGCCAGCAGCCTACGGACAGGGGGGAACACTGAAGCTTTCTTT
>-|-|TRBV4-2|TRBJ2-5
CASSQPNEETQYF
TGTGCCAGCAGCCAACCTAATGAAGAGACCCAGTACTTC
>TRBD1|-|TRBV11-2|TRBJ2-7
CASSTGQGIGYEQYF
TGTGCCAGCAGCACGGGACAGGGGATCGGTTACGAGCAGTACTTC